Below are 30 T cell receptor beta chains sequenced from a single sample in a study of cytomegalovirus exposure and HLA in healthy donors. With 60 Vbeta and 13 Jbeta primers, the PCR was carried out. TCRdb keeps only in-frame clones here, not all; method: immunoSEQ multiplex PCR. Here the sample spans fewer than 150,000 clones, more than 70% being singletons. Sequencing was carried out using PBMCs. The receptors were gathered from a man over 45 in good health and CMV-seropositive.

The chain links TRBV27 to TRBJ2-1; D unresolved. The CDR3 totals 16 residues. Germline CDR1 reads MNHEY; CDR2 reads SMNVEV (reference sequence). The V end was cut by 3 bases, the J end by 0 bases, with 12 bases between. The CDR3 region is CASSLSRVDSYNEQFF. The CDR3 DNA sequence: TGTGCCAGCAGTTTGAGTCGGGTCGACTCCTACAATGAGCAGTTCTTC.

The chain has TRBV18 and TRBJ1-1; no clear D gene. CDR1 is KGHSH, CDR2 LQKENI, per germline. The CDR3 has 13 residues. The V end lost 4 bases, the J end lost 1 base, and 7 bases lay between the germline ends. The DNA of the CDR3 is TGTGCCAGCTCACTGTCCTCGAACACTGAAGCTTTCTTT. Translated: CASSLSSNTEAFF.

The chain employs TRBV23-1 and TRBJ2-7, with D tentatively TRBD2 (6 bases). Being an ORF, TRBV23-1 has a function that is uncertain. Trimming stripped 4 bases from V and 0 bases from J, with 16 bases between. The CDR3 spans 16 residues. The CDR3 sequence: CASSRPERGNSYEQYF. CDR3 sequence (DNA): TGCGCCAGCAGTCGTCCGGAACGGGGGAACTCCTACGAGCAGTACTTC.

This clone turned up a few times. V and J are TRBV18 and TRBJ2-7, with a weak D call TRBD1 (5 bases). Germline lookup yields CDR1 KGHSH and CDR2 LQKENI. Trimming cost V 2 bases and J 7 bases, with 9 bases left between them. The CDR3 contains 12 residues. CDR3 nucleotides: TGTGCCAGCTCACCAACGACAGAAGAGCAGTACTTC. Protein: CASSPTTEEQYF.

This sequence joins TRBV29-1 and TRBJ1-2; tentatively, D is TRBD1 (5 bases). Trimming cost V 3 bases and J 0 bases, with 5 bases left between them. This CDR3 spans 12 amino acids. Germline CDR1 and CDR2: SQVTM and ANQGSEA. CDR3 nucleotides: TGCAGCGTTGACAGGGCTAACTATGGCTACACCTTC. Translating gives CSVDRANYGYTF.

This chain links TRBV2 with TRBJ2-7; 10 bases are a match to TRBD1. Losses at the gene ends were 11 bases for V and 4 bases for J; bases not matched to a gene: 11. The CDR3 loop spans 14 amino acids. Germline assignment: CDR1 SNHLY and CDR2 FYNNEI. The CDR3 protein is CAGVTGGARYEQYF. The DNA of the CDR3 is TGTGCCGGAGTGACAGGGGGCGCCCGTTACGAGCAGTACTTC.

CDR3 loop: CASSVRGGELFF. For the CDR3, the DNA is TGTGCCAGCAGCGTACGAGGGGGGGAGCTGTTTTTT. The chain recombines TRBV9 with TRBJ2-2, with D possibly being TRBD2 (5 bases). The CDR3 runs to 12 residues. Germline loops: CDR1 SGDLS, CDR2 YYNGEE. V shed 1 base and J shed 8 bases, with 6 bases lying between them. Combining the CDR3 with reference TRBV9 and TRBJ2-2 gives the whole variable domain DSGVTQTPKHLITATGQRVTLRCSPRSGDLSVYWYQQSLDQGLQFLIQYYNGEERAKGNILERFSAQQFPDLHSELNLSSLELGDSALYFCASSVRGGELFFGEGSRLTVL.

The V and J genes are TRBV5-1 and TRBJ2-7; 8 bases are shared with TRBD1. CDR1 is SGHRS, CDR2 YFSETQ, per germline. The J segment lost 0 bases and the V segment lost 3 bases, leaving 5 bases of the junction unmatched. The CDR3 consists of 15 residues. This CDR3 reads CASSSPTGASYEQYF. As DNA, the CDR3 is TGCGCCAGCAGCTCGCCGACAGGGGCCTCCTACGAGCAGTACTTC.

This clone was seen only once. The rearrangement joins TRBV11-1 to TRBJ2-7, with D tentatively TRBD2 (6 bases). The CDR3 runs 15 residues. V was clipped by 3 bases and J by 6 bases, with 18 bases between them. Germline assignment: CDR1 SGHAT and CDR2 FQDESV (reference sequence). CDR3 DNA: TGTGCCAGCAGCTTGGGGTCGGGCGGGACGGGCGAGCAGTACTTC. As protein: CASSLGSGGTGEQYF.

This clone has only one observation. V usage is TRBV28 and J usage is TRBJ1-6; TRBD1 aligns across 8 bases. The junction had 6 bases not matched to a gene; V was cut back by 3 bases and J by 8 bases. Per the germline V gene, CDR1 is MDHEN and CDR2 is SYDVKM. This CDR3 has 15 amino acids. The CDR3 region is CASSLGARGHSPLHF. The CDR3 region has the DNA TGTGCCAGCAGTTTGGGCGCCAGGGGGCATTCACCCCTCCACTTT.

The V gene is TRBV18, the J gene TRBJ1-1; 9 nucleotides match TRBD1. After removal of 3 bases from V and 5 bases from J, the junction contained 7 bases not matched to a gene. Germline lookup yields CDR1 KGHSH and CDR2 LQKENI. The CDR3 length is 15 residues. The CDR3 DNA reads TGTGCCAGCTCACCTGTCCCCGGACAGGGGACTGAAGCTTTCTTT. Translating it yields CASSPVPGQGTEAFF.

V and J are TRBV7-8 and TRBJ2-7; a possible D gene is TRBD1 (5 bases). The germline V and J ends were trimmed by 2 bases and 1 base, with 12 bases remaining between them. Germline values: CDR1 SGHVS, CDR2 FQNEAQ. CDR3 size: 15 residues. This CDR3 reads CASSLQKGLSYEQYF. In DNA form, the CDR3 reads TGTGCCAGCAGCTTACAAAAGGGGTTATCCTACGAGCAGTACTTC.

This clone was observed a single time. V is TRBV28 and J is TRBJ2-7; 9 nucleotides match TRBD2. This CDR3 is built from 12 residues. Per the germline V gene, CDR1 is MDHEN and CDR2 is SYDVKM. V shed 7 bases, J shed 7 bases, and the junction held 5 bases outside the gene matches. DNA for the CDR3: TGTGCCAGCACTGGACTAGCGCGGGAGCAGTACTTC. Translated: CASTGLAREQYF.

On this clone: Because it lacks the conserved phenylalanine or tryptophan at the end, this CDR3 is likely a read error. The chain recombines TRBV5-1 with TRBJ1-2, with 7 bases identical to TRBD1. The CDR3 spans 15 residues. With V trimmed by 0 bases and J by 1 base, 3 bases remained unmatched. Germline V CDR1 and CDR2: SGHRS, YFSETQ. CDR3 sequence: CASSLAGGINYGYTL. The DNA of the CDR3 is TGCGCCAGCAGCTTGGCAGGGGGAATTAACTATGGCTACACCCTC.

In this sample, this clone turned up a few times. The chain joins TRBV2 to TRBJ2-1; TRBD2 matches 12 bases. With 6 bases clipped from V and 7 bases from J, the junction kept 19 bases outside the gene matches. Germline CDR1 and CDR2: SNHLY and FYNNEI. This CDR3 is built from 19 residues. Written as DNA, the CDR3 is TGTGCCAGCAGCGGGAGACTAGCGGGAGATGCCCGCGGAAAGAATGAGCAGTTCTTC. The encoded protein is CASSGRLAGDARGKNEQFF.

This rearrangement joins TRBV6-5 to TRBJ1-5; D call uncertain. Germline V lookup: CDR1 MNHEY, CDR2 SVGAGI. Trimming pared 2 bases from V and 7 bases from J, leaving 12 bases between. The CDR3 is made up of 14 amino acids. The CDR3 bases are TGTGCCAGCAGTTACGCCGATGGGGAGCAGCCCCAGCATTTT. Its protein is CASSYADGEQPQHF.

The V call is TRBV11-3, the J call TRBJ1-1; D not certain. V dropped 1 base and J dropped 6 bases, with 9 bases sitting between them. Germline CDR1 SGHNT, CDR2 YENEEA. This CDR3 spans 13 amino acids. The DNA of the CDR3 is TGTGCCAGCAGCTTAGCTGCAGGTCCTGAAGCTTTCTTT. Translating it yields CASSLAAGPEAFF.

The gene calls are TRBV6-1 and TRBJ2-7; 9 bases are shared with TRBD2. Trimming took 3 bases from V and 3 from J; bases not matched to a gene: 3. This CDR3 is 14 amino acids long. Germline-derived CDR1 and CDR2 are MNHNS and SASEGT. The CDR3, as DNA: TGTGCCAGCAGTGAGTCTAGCGGGATCTACGAGCAGTACTTC. It specifies CASSESSGIYEQYF.

The V gene is TRBV28, the J gene TRBJ2-2; tentatively, D is TRBD1 (6 bases). The CDR3 contains 15 residues. V lost 3 bases and J lost 5, with 13 bases in between. The germline V gene has CDR1 MDHEN and CDR2 SYDVKM. The CDR3 protein is CASSFLQGRTGELFF. The CDR3 nucleotides read TGTGCCAGCAGTTTTCTACAGGGCAGGACCGGGGAGCTGTTTTTT.

CDR3 in DNA: TGTGCCAGCAGCCGACTCGGACAGGCCTACGAGCAGTACTTC. Translation: CASSRLGQAYEQYF. The chain joins TRBV7-8 to TRBJ2-7; 7 bases map to TRBD1. The ends lost 5 bases at V and 2 bases at J; junction bases unmatched: 6. The CDR3 covers 14 residues. Germline CDR1 reads SGHVS; CDR2 reads FQNEAQ.

The CDR3 here is CASSYFLAGNTGELFF. CDR3 coding DNA: TGTGCCAGCAGTTACTTTTTAGCGGGGAACACCGGGGAGCTGTTTTTT. The J gene is TRBJ2-2, the V gene TRBV6-5, with TRBD2 identical over 7 bases. This CDR3 comprises 16 residues. V shed 1 base, J shed 1 base, and the junction held 3 bases outside the gene matches. Per germline, CDR1 MNHEY and CDR2 SVGAGI.

The chain combines TRBV5-6 with TRBJ2-7, with TRBD2 as a possible D gene (5 bases). This CDR3 has 15 amino acids. V lost 2 bases and J 1 base, leaving 13 bases between the germline ends. Per germline, CDR1 SGHDT and CDR2 YYEEEE. CDR3 DNA: TGTGCCAGCAGCTTCCCGGACTCCTCATCCTACGAGCAGTACTTC. Its protein is CASSFPDSSSYEQYF. Filled out from reference TRBV5-6 and TRBJ2-7, the complete variable domain reads DAGVTQSPTHLIKTRGQQVTLRCSPKSGHDTVSWYQQALGQGPQFIFQYYEEEERQRGNFPDRFSGHQFPNYSSELNVNALLLGDSALYLCASSFPDSSSYEQYFGPGTRLTVT.

This chain connects TRBV21-1 to TRBJ1-3; the table names TRBD1, a call not compared with the DNA. TRBV21-1 is a pseudogene locus. This CDR3 is built from 18 residues. The CDR3 is CASSKRPQGLHSGNTIYF. CDR3 sequence (DNA): TGTGCCAGCAGCAAAAGGCCACAGGGGCTACACTCTGGAAACACCATATATTTT.

This clone has only a few counts. The V and J genes are TRBV14 and TRBJ1-1; 8 bases fit TRBD1. CDR3 length: 15 amino acids. V lost 5 bases to trimming and J lost 5 bases; unmatched junction nucleotides: 10. Germline CDR1 reads SGHDN; CDR2 reads FVKESK. In DNA, the CDR3 is TGTGCCAGCAGCGTGCGGCAGGGGGCGGCAACTGAAGCTTTCTTT. It encodes CASSVRQGAATEAFF.

This clone has only one observation. The rearrangement joins TRBV11-2 to TRBJ2-3; the match to TRBD2 covers 10 bases. The V gene end was trimmed by 10 bases and the J gene end by 9 bases; junction bases not matched to a gene: 16. The CDR3 is 15 residues long. Germline V gene lookup returns CDR1 SGHAT and CDR2 FQNNGV. In nucleotides, the CDR3 is TGTGCCACCACGCCGGGAGCGGGGGGGCAAAGGACGCAGTATTTT. Its translation: CATTPGAGGQRTQYF.

The rearrangement links TRBV19 to TRBJ1-4; 8 bases fit TRBD1. Germline V gene lookup returns CDR1 LNHDA and CDR2 SQIVND (reference sequence). This CDR3 contains 16 residues. V gave up 3 bases and J gave up 1 base; unmatched junction bases: 4. CDR3 sequence reads: CASSMDRVRTNEKLFF. CDR3 nucleotides: TGTGCCAGTAGTATGGACAGGGTACGAACTAATGAAAAACTGTTTTTT.

The chain is built from TRBV4-1 and TRBJ1-3; tentatively, D is TRBD1 (6 bases). The V end was cut by 4 bases, the J end by 4 bases, with 14 bases between. This CDR3 has 15 amino acids. Germline lookup yields CDR1 MGHRA and CDR2 YSYEKL. This CDR3 reads CASSLSDSRGNTIYF. The CDR3 DNA follows: TGCGCCAGCAGCCTCTCGGACAGTCGCGGAAACACCATATATTTT.

The CDR3 nucleotides read TGTGCCATCAGGGGTGGAGAAGAGCAGTACTTC. Translating it yields CAIRGGEEQYF. The chain uses TRBV10-3 and TRBJ2-7; D remains ambiguous. V was clipped by 6 bases and J by 7 bases, with 10 bases between them. CDR1 and CDR2 (germline): ENHRY, SYGVKD. This CDR3 has 11 amino acids.

The gene calls are TRBV14 and TRBJ2-3; D uncertain. Trimming removed 1 base from V and 6 bases from J, with 11 bases in between. CDR3 length: 14 amino acids. Germline CDR1 reads SGHDN; CDR2 reads FVKESK. The CDR3 spells CASSQGLRQDTQYF. The CDR3 DNA reads TGTGCCAGCAGCCAAGGGTTACGTCAGGATACGCAGTATTTT.

The V call is TRBV6-1, the J call TRBJ2-7; weak D call: TRBD2 (5 bases). CDR1 MNHNS and CDR2 SASEGT come from the germline V gene. This CDR3 region has 15 residues. The V and J ends lost 5 bases and 1 base respectively, with 15 bases between them. CDR3 region: CASSSPSPGSYEQYF. Here the CDR3 DNA reads TGTGCCAGCAGTTCCCCCTCCCCGGGGTCCTACGAGCAGTACTTC.